These 22 T cell receptor beta chains were sequenced from one sample in a study of blood T cell repertoires in COVID-19 (dated by TCRdb to the early 2020s). Preparation of the library involved the immunoSEQ multiplex PCR assay. Not all clones reach the TCRdb copy of this immuneACCESS table, which keeps in-frame sequences only. Checked studies attribute under half of the gap to unresolved V genes and leave the rest unexplained. The sample profile shows approximately 150,000 clones; around 82% of them were found once. The ten largest clonotypes hold 4.2% of the sample. Source material: peripheral blood. The receptors were sampled from a man in his sixties with acute or convalescent COVID-19.

This clone was detected only a few times. V usage is TRBV28 and J usage is TRBJ2-7; 9 bases match TRBD2. The J segment lost 0 bases and the V segment lost 6 bases, leaving 3 bases of the junction unmatched. Looked up from germline, CDR1 is MDHEN and CDR2 is SYDVKM. The length of the CDR3 is 14 residues. The CDR3 bases are TGTGCCAGCAGAAATAGCGGGAGCTCCTACGAGCAGTACTTC. This gives the protein CASRNSGSSYEQYF.

The V gene is TRBV20-1, the J gene TRBJ2-1; D remains ambiguous. The CDR3 extends over 10 amino acids. Germline CDR1 and CDR2: DFQATT and SNEGSKA (reference sequence). V gave up 3 bases and J gave up 8 bases, with 5 bases separating them. DNA of the CDR3: TGCAGTGCTAGGGGCGATGAGCAGTTCTTC. Its protein is CSARGDEQFF.

The chain has TRBV2 and TRBJ2-2; 8 nucleotides match TRBD1. The V segment lost 3 bases and the J segment 4 bases; nucleotides outside the gene matches: 4. This CDR3 region has 15 residues. Germline V gene data show CDR1 as SNHLY and CDR2 as FYNNEI. The CDR3 reads CASSDRGRITGELFF. In DNA, the CDR3 is TGTGCCAGCAGTGACAGGGGGCGTATCACCGGGGAGCTGTTTTTT.

This chain joins TRBV9 and TRBJ2-2; 9 bases are a match to TRBD2. Unmatched junction bases numbered 7, after V lost 4 bases and J lost 3 bases. CDR1 and CDR2 from the germline V gene are SGDLS and YYNGEE. This CDR3 contains 16 residues. CDR3 sequence (DNA): TGTGCCAGCAGCCAGGGGGTAGCGGGAGACACCGGGGAGCTGTTTTTT. Protein: CASSQGVAGDTGELFF.

The chain links TRBV6-5 to TRBJ2-4, with 13 bases identical to TRBD2. V shed 5 bases, J shed 4 bases, and the junction held 2 bases outside the gene matches. The length of the CDR3 is 15 residues. Germline V lookup: CDR1 MNHEY, CDR2 SVGAGI. The CDR3 spells CASSRLAGGKNIQYF. CDR3 coding DNA: TGTGCCAGCAGTCGACTAGCGGGAGGAAAAAACATTCAGTACTTC.

The chain employs TRBV7-9 and TRBJ2-5, with D hard to call. The germline V gene encodes CDR1 SEHNR and CDR2 FQNEAQ (reference sequence). There are 13 residues in the CDR3. Trimming left V 2 bases short and J 1 base short, with 5 bases between. As DNA, the CDR3 is TGTGCCAGCAGCTTACAGGTCCAAGAGACCCAGTACTTC. Translation: CASSLQVQETQYF.

The chain couples TRBV5-1 to TRBJ1-3; 7 bases line up with TRBD1. The CDR3 has 14 amino acids. Germline loops: CDR1 SGHRS, CDR2 YFSETQ. The junction had 4 bases not matched to a gene; V was cut back by 3 bases and J by 4 bases. DNA for the CDR3: TGCGCCAGCAGCTCGACAGGGCCAGGAAACACCATATATTTT. This encodes CASSSTGPGNTIYF.

The rearrangement links TRBV9 to TRBJ2-5; TRBD2 agrees at 7 bases. The CDR3 consists of 16 residues. Looked up from germline, CDR1 is SGDLS and CDR2 is YYNGEE. J gave up 0 bases and V 0 bases, and 5 bases lay outside the gene matches. The DNA for the CDR3 is TGTGCCAGCAGCGTAGAAGGGAGGGCGTACCAAGAGACCCAGTACTTC. Amino acid sequence: CASSVEGRAYQETQYF.

The chain links TRBV14 to TRBJ2-2; 7 bases line up with TRBD1. The CDR3 has 16 residues. The junction had 6 bases not matched to a gene; V was cut back by 0 bases and J by 5 bases. Germline CDR1 SGHDN, CDR2 FVKESK. This CDR3 reads CASSQDPTGRTGELFF. The CDR3 DNA follows: TGTGCCAGCAGCCAAGATCCGACAGGGCGAACCGGGGAGCTGTTTTTT. Full variable domain (remainder filled in from reference TRBV14 and TRBJ2-2): EAGVTQFPSHSVIEKGQTVTLRCDPISGHDNLYWYRRVMGKEIKFLLHFVKESKQDESGMPNNRFLAERTGGTYSTLKVQPAELEDSGVYFCASSQDPTGRTGELFFGEGSRLTVL.

This chain uses TRBV7-2 with TRBJ2-7; 8 bases are a match to TRBD2. This CDR3 comprises 14 residues. CDR1 and CDR2 (germline): SGHTA, FQGNSA. The ends lost 6 bases at V and 3 bases at J; junction bases unmatched: 7. The CDR3 DNA reads as TGTGCCAGCAGTACAACCGGGACTAGCTACGAGCAGTACTTC. Translating gives CASSTTGTSYEQYF.

The chain combines TRBV19 with TRBJ2-3, with D tentatively TRBD2 (6 bases). This CDR3 contains 13 residues. V gave up 8 bases and J gave up 1 base, with 10 bases separating them. The V gene's germline CDR1 is LNHDA and CDR2 SQIVND (reference sequence). CDR3 amino acids: CASGTGGTDTQYF. The CDR3 nucleotides read TGTGCCAGTGGGACGGGAGGCACAGATACGCAGTATTTT.

The chain employs TRBV7-8 and TRBJ1-5; D not resolved. Trimming took off 1 base at V and 0 bases at J, with 13 bases between the two ends. Germline V gives CDR1 SGHVS, CDR2 FQNEAQ. The CDR3 covers 17 residues. This chain's CDR3 is CASSLEPQISSNQPQHF. CDR3 bases: TGTGCCAGCAGCTTAGAGCCCCAAATCTCTAGCAATCAGCCCCAGCATTTT.

Worth noting for this clone: The junction and the germline gene differ at one end; a read error may be behind it. The CDR3 DNA reads TGCGCCAGCAGCTTGGGGACAGCGAACACACATACGCAGTATTTT. This translates into CASSLGTANTHTQYF. The chain carries TRBV5-1 and TRBJ2-3, with a tentative D call TRBD1 (6 bases). This CDR3 contains 15 residues. Germline values: CDR1 SGHRS, CDR2 YFSETQ. Full variable domain (rest looked up from reference TRBV5-1 and TRBJ2-3): KAGVTQTPRYLIKTRGQQVTLSCSPISGHRSVSWYQQTPGQGLQFLFEYFSETQRNKGNFPGRFSGRQFSNSRSEMNVSTLELGDSALYLCASSLGTANTHTQYFGPGTRLTVL.

The chain has TRBV5-4 and TRBJ2-2; a weak D match, TRBD1 (5 bases). The germline V and J ends were trimmed by 0 bases and 4 bases, with 7 bases remaining between them. The CDR3 sequence is 14 residues long. Per germline, CDR1 SGHNT and CDR2 YYREEE (reference sequence). The CDR3 is CASSLARVTGELFF. The CDR3 bases are TGTGCCAGCAGCTTGGCCAGGGTCACCGGGGAGCTGTTTTTT.

This chain joins TRBV10-3 and TRBJ2-7, with 9 bases lining up with TRBD2. V was clipped by 1 base and J by 2 bases; unmatched bases: 6. Germline V gene data show CDR1 as ENHRY and CDR2 as SYGVKD. The CDR3 is 16 amino acids. The CDR3 region is CAISEYATSGTYEQYF. In DNA, the CDR3 is TGTGCCATCAGTGAGTACGCGACTAGCGGAACCTACGAGCAGTACTTC.

This sequence joins TRBV7-8 and TRBJ2-2; TRBD2 agrees at 16 bases. Trimming at V came to 3 bases and at J to 3 bases, leaving 10 bases not matched to a gene. Germline V CDR1 and CDR2: SGHVS, FQNEAQ. The CDR3 consists of 20 residues. The CDR3 region is CASSLPGTSGRGGYTGELFF. The CDR3 coding sequence is TGTGCCAGCAGCTTGCCCGGGACTAGCGGGAGGGGTGGGTACACCGGGGAGCTGTTTTTT.

The chain's CDR3 is CASSESGDYGYTF. The CDR3 region has the DNA TGTGCCAGCAGCGAGTCAGGGGACTATGGCTACACCTTC. This chain joins TRBV9 and TRBJ1-2, with D perhaps matching TRBD1 (6 bases). The CDR3 has 13 residues. V was shortened by 3 bases and J by 3 bases, with 9 bases between the two germline ends. Germline assignment: CDR1 SGDLS and CDR2 YYNGEE.

The CDR3 DNA reads as TGTGCCAGCAGTCCGAGGAGGGAGAGTGGGACCTACGAGCAGTACTTC. It is translated as CASSPRRESGTYEQYF. The chain couples TRBV7-2 to TRBJ2-7; possible D gene TRBD2, 6 bases. The CDR3 covers 16 residues. Looked up from germline, CDR1 is SGHTA and CDR2 is FQGNSA. The V gene lost 6 bases and the J gene lost 2 bases, with 20 bases spanning the gap.

This clone was recorded once. V gene TRBV9 combines with J gene TRBJ2-7; 7 bases are a match to TRBD1. CDR1 SGDLS and CDR2 YYNGEE come from the germline V gene. The CDR3 is made up of 14 amino acids. V gave up 4 bases and J gave up 2 bases; unmatched junction bases: 6. Here the CDR3 DNA reads TGTGCCAGCAGCACCGGACAGGAGGCCTACGAGCAGTACTTC. Its translation: CASSTGQEAYEQYF.

The chain joins TRBV5-1 to TRBJ2-7; 7 nucleotides match TRBD1. After removal of 4 bases from V and 6 bases from J, the junction contained 13 bases not matched to a gene. The CDR3 has 15 amino acids. In germline, CDR1 is SGHRS, CDR2 YFSETQ. CDR3 nucleotide sequence: TGCGCCAGCAGCCTCACAGGGGTTGCAGACTCCGAGCAGTACTTC. It yields the protein CASSLTGVADSEQYF.

This chain joins TRBV24-1 and TRBJ1-2, with 7 positions matching TRBD1. Germline lookup yields CDR1 KGHDR and CDR2 SFDVKD. J was trimmed by 8 bases and V by 1 base; bases with no gene match: 6. The CDR3 runs 14 residues. The CDR3 protein is CATSDLNRGGGYTF. The CDR3 DNA reads as TGTGCCACCAGTGATTTAAACAGGGGTGGAGGCTACACCTTC.

The rearrangement joins TRBV20-1 to TRBJ2-1; 9 bases fit TRBD2. This CDR3 contains 14 residues. The germline CDR1 and CDR2 sequences are DFQATT and SNEGSKA (reference sequence). Unmatched junction bases numbered 6, after V lost 3 bases and J lost 6 bases. CDR3 region: CSASVASGINEQFF. For the CDR3, the DNA is TGCAGTGCTAGTGTGGCTAGCGGGATCAATGAGCAGTTCTTC.